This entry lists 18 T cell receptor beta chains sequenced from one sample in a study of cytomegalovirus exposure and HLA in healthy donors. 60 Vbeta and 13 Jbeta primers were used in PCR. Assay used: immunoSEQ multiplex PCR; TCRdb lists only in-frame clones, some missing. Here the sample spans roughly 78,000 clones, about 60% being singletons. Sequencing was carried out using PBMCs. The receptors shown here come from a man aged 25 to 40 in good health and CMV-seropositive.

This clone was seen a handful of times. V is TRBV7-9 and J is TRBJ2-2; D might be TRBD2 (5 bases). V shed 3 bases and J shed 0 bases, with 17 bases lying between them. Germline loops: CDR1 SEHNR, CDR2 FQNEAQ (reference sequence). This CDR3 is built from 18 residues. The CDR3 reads CASSFPRDGPTNTGELFF. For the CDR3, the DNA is TGTGCCAGCAGCTTTCCCCGGGATGGACCCACGAACACCGGGGAGCTGTTTTTT.

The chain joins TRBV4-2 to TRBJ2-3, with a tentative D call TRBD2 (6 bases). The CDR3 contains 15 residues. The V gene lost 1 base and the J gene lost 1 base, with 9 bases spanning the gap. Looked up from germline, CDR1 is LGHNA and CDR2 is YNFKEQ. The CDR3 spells CASSQGDFRTDTQYF. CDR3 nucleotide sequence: TGTGCCAGCAGCCAAGGGGACTTCCGCACAGATACGCAGTATTTT.

The CDR3 DNA follows: TGTGCCAGCAGTTCCCGGACAGGCCAAGAGACCCAGTACTTC. This codes for CASSSRTGQETQYF. The chain links TRBV27 to TRBJ2-5; 7 positions match TRBD1. Trimming removed 4 bases from V and 1 base from J; junction bases left unmatched: 3. The CDR3 has 14 residues. CDR1 is MNHEY and CDR2 is SMNVEV in the germline V gene (reference sequence).

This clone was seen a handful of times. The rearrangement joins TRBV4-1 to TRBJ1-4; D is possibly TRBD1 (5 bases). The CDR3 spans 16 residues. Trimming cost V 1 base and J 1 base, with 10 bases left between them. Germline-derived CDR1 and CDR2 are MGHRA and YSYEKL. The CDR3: CASSQAVGGTNEKLFF. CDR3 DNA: TGCGCCAGCAGCCAAGCCGTGGGGGGAACTAATGAAAAACTGTTTTTT.

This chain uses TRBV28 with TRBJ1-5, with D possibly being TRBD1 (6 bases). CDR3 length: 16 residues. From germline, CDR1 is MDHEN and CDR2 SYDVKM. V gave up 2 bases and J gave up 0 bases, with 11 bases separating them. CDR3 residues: CASSLPTGNSNQPQHF. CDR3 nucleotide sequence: TGTGCCAGCAGTTTACCGACAGGTAATAGCAATCAGCCCCAGCATTTT.

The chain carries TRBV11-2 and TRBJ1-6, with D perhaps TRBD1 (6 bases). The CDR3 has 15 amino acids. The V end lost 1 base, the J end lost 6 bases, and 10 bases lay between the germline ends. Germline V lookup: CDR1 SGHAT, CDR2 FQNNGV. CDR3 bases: TGTGCCAGCAGCTTAGGGAGAGGGGGTAATTCACCCCTCCACTTT. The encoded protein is CASSLGRGGNSPLHF.

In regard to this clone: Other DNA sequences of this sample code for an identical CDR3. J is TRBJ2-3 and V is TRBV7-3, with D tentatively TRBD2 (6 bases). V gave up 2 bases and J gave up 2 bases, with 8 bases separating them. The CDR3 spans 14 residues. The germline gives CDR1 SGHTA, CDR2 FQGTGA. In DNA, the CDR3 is TGTGCCAGCAGCTTAGGAGGGACCACAGATACGCAGTATTTT. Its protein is CASSLGGTTDTQYF.

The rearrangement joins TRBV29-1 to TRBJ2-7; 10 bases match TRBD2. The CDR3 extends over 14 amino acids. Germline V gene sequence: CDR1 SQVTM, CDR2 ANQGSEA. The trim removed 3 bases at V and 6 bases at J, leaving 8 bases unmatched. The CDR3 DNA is TGCAGCGTTGATCTCTCTAGCGGGAGTGGCGAGCAGTACTTC. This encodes CSVDLSSGSGEQYF.

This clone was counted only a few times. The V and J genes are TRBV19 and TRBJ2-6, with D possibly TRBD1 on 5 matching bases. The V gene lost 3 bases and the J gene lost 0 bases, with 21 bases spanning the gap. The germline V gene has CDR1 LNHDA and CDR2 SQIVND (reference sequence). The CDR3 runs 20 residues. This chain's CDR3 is CASSILVSRQPNSGANVLTF. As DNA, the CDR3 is TGTGCCAGTAGTATCCTGGTTTCGAGACAGCCAAACTCTGGGGCCAACGTCCTGACTTTC.

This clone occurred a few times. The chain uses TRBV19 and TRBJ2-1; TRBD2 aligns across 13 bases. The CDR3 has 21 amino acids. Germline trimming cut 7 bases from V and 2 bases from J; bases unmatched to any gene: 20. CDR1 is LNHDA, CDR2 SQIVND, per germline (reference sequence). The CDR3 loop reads CASTGTGTLGLAGLTYNEQFF. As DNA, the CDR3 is TGTGCCAGTACTGGGACAGGAACGCTGGGACTAGCGGGATTGACCTACAATGAGCAGTTCTTC.

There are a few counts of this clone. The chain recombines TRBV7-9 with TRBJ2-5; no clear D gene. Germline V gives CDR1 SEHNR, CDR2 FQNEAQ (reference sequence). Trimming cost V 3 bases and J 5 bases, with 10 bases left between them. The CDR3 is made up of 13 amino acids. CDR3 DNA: TGTGCCAGCAGCTTGTCTATGTATGAGACCCAGTACTTC. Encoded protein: CASSLSMYETQYF.

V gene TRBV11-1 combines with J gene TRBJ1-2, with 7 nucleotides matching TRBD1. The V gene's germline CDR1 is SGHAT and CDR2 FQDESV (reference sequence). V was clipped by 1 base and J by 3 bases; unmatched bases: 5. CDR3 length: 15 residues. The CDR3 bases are TGTGCCAGCAGCTTAGTGGTAACAGGGGACTATGGCTACACCTTC. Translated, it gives CASSLVVTGDYGYTF.

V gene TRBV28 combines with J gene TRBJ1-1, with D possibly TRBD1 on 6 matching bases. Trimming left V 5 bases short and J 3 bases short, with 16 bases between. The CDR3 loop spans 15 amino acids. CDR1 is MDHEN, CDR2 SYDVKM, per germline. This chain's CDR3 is CASSPVTGRDTEAFF. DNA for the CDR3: TGTGCCAGCAGTCCCGTGACAGGACGCGACACTGAAGCTTTCTTT. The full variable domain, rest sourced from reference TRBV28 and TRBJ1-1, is DVKVTQSSRYLVKRTGEKVFLECVQDMDHENMFWYRQDPGLGLRLIYFSYDVKMKEKGDIPEGYSVSREKKERFSLILESASTNQTSMYLCASSPVTGRDTEAFFGQGTRLTVV.

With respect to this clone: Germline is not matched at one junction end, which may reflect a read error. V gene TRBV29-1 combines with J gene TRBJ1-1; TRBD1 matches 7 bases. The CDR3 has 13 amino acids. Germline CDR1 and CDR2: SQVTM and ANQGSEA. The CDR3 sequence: CRVDRALDTEAFF. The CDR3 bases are TGCAGAGTTGACAGGGCCCTAGACACTGAAGCTTTCTTT.

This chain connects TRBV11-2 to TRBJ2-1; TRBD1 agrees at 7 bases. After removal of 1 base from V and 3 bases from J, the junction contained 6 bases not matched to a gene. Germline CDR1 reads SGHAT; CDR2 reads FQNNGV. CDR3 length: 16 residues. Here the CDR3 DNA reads TGTGCCAGCAGCTTAGTTGGGCCAGGGGGCTACAATGAGCAGTTCTTC. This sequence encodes CASSLVGPGGYNEQFF. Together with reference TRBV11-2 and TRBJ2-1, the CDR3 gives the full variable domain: EAGVAQSPRYKIIEKRQSVAFWCNPISGHATLYWYQQILGQGPKLLIQFQNNGVVDDSQLPKDRFSAERLKGVDSTLKIQPAKLEDSAVYLCASSLVGPGGYNEQFFGPGTRLTVL.

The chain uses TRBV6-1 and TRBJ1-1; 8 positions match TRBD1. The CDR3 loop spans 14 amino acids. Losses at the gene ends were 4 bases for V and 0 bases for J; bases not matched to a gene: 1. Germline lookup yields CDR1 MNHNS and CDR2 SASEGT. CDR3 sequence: CASSATGVNTEAFF. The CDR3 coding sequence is TGTGCCAGCAGTGCGACAGGGGTGAACACTGAAGCTTTCTTT.

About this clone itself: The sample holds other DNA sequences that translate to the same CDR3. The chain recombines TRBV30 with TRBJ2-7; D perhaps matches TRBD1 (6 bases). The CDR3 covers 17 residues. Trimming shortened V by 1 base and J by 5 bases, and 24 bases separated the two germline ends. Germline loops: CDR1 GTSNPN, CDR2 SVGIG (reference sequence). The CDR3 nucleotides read TGTGCCTGGAGTGAAGGGGAAGGGGCAGGGGCCAAGAACGAGCAGTACTTC. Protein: CAWSEGEGAGAKNEQYF.

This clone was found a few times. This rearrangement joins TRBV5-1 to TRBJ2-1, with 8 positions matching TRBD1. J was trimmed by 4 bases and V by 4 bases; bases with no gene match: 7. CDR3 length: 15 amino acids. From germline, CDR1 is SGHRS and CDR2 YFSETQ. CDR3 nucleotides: TGCGCCAGCAGCCGAGGACAGGGCGAGTACAATGAGCAGTTCTTC. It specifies CASSRGQGEYNEQFF.